This T cell receptor beta chain was recovered during a study of T cell repertoires in cytomegalovirus infection. As concerns this clonotype: What it binds is unknown.

Unmatched junction bases numbered 19, after V lost 7 bases and J lost 6 bases. The germline CDR1 and CDR2 sequences are SEHNR and FQNEAQ (reference sequence). This CDR3 comprises 18 residues. TCRdb re-derived calls from the reads in MiXCR, one entry per CDR3 protein. Of about 450,000 distinct CDR3 sequences listed, approximately 32% were seen once; the top ten hold about an eighth. Study observations and caveats: The study identified carriers of CMV plus the relevant HLA from cumulative public TCR beta family frequency. Clonotypes of TCR beta that were HLA-C-restricted and CMV-specific dominated the ex vivo response.

The TCR comes from a human donor in good health (CMV status not recorded). Some clones in this sample may be carry-over from other donors' samples. The specimen was PBMCs. The chain couples TRBV7-9 to TRBJ1-2; 11 bases line up with TRBD1. CDR3 nucleotides: TGTGCCAGCACCCCCGCCGTTAGGACAGGGGGCCTTGGGAATGGCTACACCTTC. This sequence encodes CASTPAVRTGGLGNGYTF.